One sample yielded the 6 T cell receptor beta chains listed below, sequenced in a study of response to subunit inactivated influenza vaccine. TCRdb reprocessed the RT-PCR reads via MiXCR and lists one record per CDR3 protein. The data hold 550,000 to 800,000 distinct CDR3 sequences, with approximately 13% observed a single time. The specimen comprised PBMCs from blood, sampled 14 to 15 days before vaccination. These receptors were taken from a man between 50 and 59 years old who received an inactivated influenza vaccine.

V and J are TRBV7-2 and TRBJ2-3, with a weak D call TRBD2 (7 bases). Trimming pared 6 bases from V and 5 bases from J, leaving 18 bases between. The V gene's germline CDR1 is SGHTA and CDR2 FQGNSA. There are 15 residues in the CDR3. The CDR3 DNA reads TGTGCCAGCAGGCTAGCTGGGGGCGGGAGAGATACGCAGTATTTT. Its protein is CASRLAGGGRDTQYF.

The chain is built from TRBV5-1 and TRBJ2-7; D is unresolved. The CDR3 totals 17 residues. Deletions cut 0 bases from V and 0 bases from J, with 16 bases between. Germline V gene data show CDR1 as SGHRS and CDR2 as YFSETQ. Written as DNA, the CDR3 is TGCGCCAGCAGCTTGGTCGGACGTCCGACCCTCTCCTACGAGCAGTACTTC. Translating it yields CASSLVGRPTLSYEQYF.

This clonotype was seen ten or more times. The chain recombines TRBV7-8 with TRBJ2-7; D is possibly TRBD1 or TRBD2 (6 bases each). CDR3 length equals 12 residues. V was pared by 8 bases and J by 1 base, with 9 bases between. Germline V gene data show CDR1 as SGHVS and CDR2 as FQNEAQ. This chain's CDR3 is CASGGTSYEQYF. CDR3 DNA sequence: TGTGCCAGCGGGGGGACATCCTACGAGCAGTACTTC.

This clonotype was seen more than once but under ten times. This chain links TRBV6-4 with TRBJ2-1; possible D gene TRBD2, 6 bases. V was trimmed by 5 bases and J by 2 bases, leaving 13 bases between them. Germline CDR1 reads MRHNA; CDR2 reads SNTAGT. The CDR3 has 15 amino acids. The CDR3 coding sequence is TGTGCCAGCAGTTTAGAACTAGCTGCCTACAATGAGCAGTTCTTC. Protein product: CASSLELAAYNEQFF.

The chain joins TRBV28 to TRBJ2-5, with D maybe TRBD1 (5 bases). CDR1 and CDR2 (germline): MDHEN, SYDVKM. Trimming took off 5 bases at V and 2 bases at J, with 9 bases between the two ends. This CDR3 is built from 13 residues. The CDR3 region has the DNA TGTGCCAGCAGTGGACATATACAAGAGACCCAGTACTTC. This codes for CASSGHIQETQYF.

This clonotype was seen only a few times. This rearrangement joins TRBV7-9 to TRBJ2-1, with 11 bases fitting TRBD1. V lost 6 bases, J lost 6 bases, and 10 bases stayed unmatched. CDR3 size: 16 residues. Germline CDR1 SEHNR, CDR2 FQNEAQ (reference sequence). The CDR3 spells CASRDEGTGGFNEQFF. The CDR3 coding sequence is TGTGCCAGCAGAGACGAGGGGACAGGGGGATTCAATGAGCAGTTCTTC.